One sample yielded the 32 T cell receptor beta chains listed below, sequenced in a study of monozygotic twins with inflammatory bowel disease. TCRdb reanalyzed the 5' RACE reads and collapses them to one entry per CDR3 protein, without DNA. Its table lists about 380,000 distinct CDR3 sequences. Sequencing used blood. These receptor sequences come from a human donor with ulcerative colitis or Crohn's disease, or a healthy co-twin of an affected twin (not recorded which).

This chain links TRBV4-3 with TRBJ1-2; TCRdb returns TRBD1, unconfirmable since there is no DNA. The CDR3 is 20 residues long. CDR1 is LGHNA and CDR2 is YSLEER in the germline V gene. The CDR3 loop is CASSQVGGGAPHQGAYGYTF.

V and J are TRBV12-3 or TRBV12-4 and TRBJ1-2. The CDR3 is made up of 15 amino acids. The CDR3 here is CASSLVGTVDYGYTF.

The V and J genes are TRBV5-5 and TRBJ2-1; TCRdb's assignment of TRBD1 cannot be checked, as there is no DNA. In germline, CDR1 is SGHKS, CDR2 YYEKEE (reference sequence). CDR3 length: 15 amino acids. The chain's CDR3 is CASSPTVSSYNEQFF.

The genes are TRBV4-3 and TRBJ2-7. CDR1 LGHNA and CDR2 YSLEER come from the germline V gene. The CDR3 length is 16 residues. CDR3 sequence: CASSQDIEVRSYEQYF.

The chain couples TRBV29-1 to TRBJ2-7. The CDR3 extends over 12 amino acids. CDR1 is SQVTM and CDR2 is ANQGSEA in the germline V gene. The CDR3 here is CSVADGSYEQYF.

J is TRBJ2-3 and V is TRBV7-3; the D gene TCRdb calls, TRBD2, cannot be checked with no DNA. The germline CDR1 and CDR2 sequences are SGHTA and FQGTGA. The CDR3 is 17 amino acids. The CDR3 protein is CASSLGSSGMLTDTQYF.

The rearrangement uses TRBV18 and TRBJ2-2. Per germline, CDR1 KGHSH and CDR2 LQKENI. The CDR3 consists of 15 residues. The CDR3 sequence is CASSPGGGVHRELFF.

V usage is TRBV11-1 and J usage is TRBJ2-2. Germline CDR1 SGHAT, CDR2 FQDESV (reference sequence). CDR3 size: 13 residues. This chain's CDR3 is CASSLALAGELFF.

This chain connects TRBV4-3 to TRBJ2-5; TCRdb's D call, TRBD2, is unchecked because there is no DNA. Germline V lookup: CDR1 LGHNA, CDR2 YSLEER. The CDR3 contains 16 residues. CDR3 sequence: CASSQEWRRRGETQYF.

The J gene is TRBJ1-1, the V gene TRBV7-9; TCRdb returns TRBD1, unconfirmable since there is no DNA. Germline CDR1 and CDR2: SEHNR and FQNEAQ (reference sequence). The CDR3 sequence is 12 residues long. This chain's CDR3 is CAVTGWDTEAFF.

The rearrangement uses TRBV24-1 and TRBJ2-1; TCRdb outputs TRBD2, but without DNA this stays unchecked. The V gene's germline CDR1 is KGHDR and CDR2 SFDVKD. CDR3 length: 18 amino acids. This CDR3 is CATSDLRRGGRRGNEQFF.

This chain links TRBV20-1 with TRBJ2-1. The CDR3 consists of 15 residues. CDR1 and CDR2 from the germline V gene are DFQATT and SNEGSKA (reference sequence). The CDR3 region is CSAINPGGAYNEQFF.

The rearrangement joins TRBV2 to TRBJ1-1; TCRdb gives TRBD1 as the D gene, but with no DNA this cannot be confirmed. CDR1 is SNHLY and CDR2 is FYNNEI in the germline V gene. There are 15 residues in the CDR3. The CDR3 spells CASSDLSGGGTEAFF.

The genes are TRBV3-1 and TRBJ1-2. Germline assignment: CDR1 LGHDT and CDR2 YNNKEL (reference sequence). CDR3 length equals 12 residues. The CDR3 region is CASSQLVGGYTF.

The chain employs TRBV20-1 and TRBJ1-1; TCRdb's assignment of TRBD1 cannot be checked, as there is no DNA. The CDR3 is 14 residues long. Germline V lookup: CDR1 DFQATT, CDR2 SNEGSKA (reference sequence). CDR3 residues: CSARVSGGNTEAFF.

This sequence joins TRBV20-1 and TRBJ2-7; TCRdb's D gene call, TRBD1, goes unchecked for lack of DNA. Germline lookup yields CDR1 DFQATT and CDR2 SNEGSKA (reference sequence). The CDR3 covers 13 residues. The CDR3 loop reads CSAPGGVTYEQYF.

The chain couples TRBV4-3 to TRBJ1-3. This CDR3 contains 18 residues. Germline V CDR1 and CDR2: LGHNA, YSLEER. The CDR3 protein is CASSHSRVSVRSGNTIYF.

The chain has TRBV5-1 and TRBJ2-2; TCRdb selects TRBD1, and the lack of DNA leaves this call unchecked. The CDR3 sequence is 16 residues long. CDR1 and CDR2 (germline): SGHRS, YFSETQ. CDR3 sequence reads: CASSLTRGYNTGELFF.

The CDR3 reads CASSLGQGVLEKLFF. The chain carries TRBV7-2 and TRBJ1-4; without DNA, the TCRdb call of TRBD1 cannot be checked. The germline gives CDR1 SGHTA, CDR2 FQGNSA. There are 15 residues in the CDR3. Supplemented by reference TRBV7-2 and TRBJ1-4, the full variable domain reads GAGVSQSPSNKVTEKGKDVELRCDPISGHTALYWYRQSLGQGLEFLIYFQGNSAPDKSGLPSDRFSAERTGGSVSTLTIQRTQQEDSAVYLCASSLGQGVLEKLFFGSGTQLSVL.

This chain links TRBV10-3 with TRBJ2-3; the D call of TRBD1 rests on TCRdb alone, since no DNA is present to check it. The CDR3 sequence is 17 residues long. Germline CDR1 and CDR2: ENHRY and SYGVKD. The CDR3 sequence is CAISDYTDRGWTDTQYF.

V usage is TRBV27 and J usage is TRBJ1-2; the TCRdb call, TRBD1, lacks DNA for checking. Germline-derived CDR1 and CDR2 are MNHEY and SMNVEV (reference sequence). This CDR3 region has 15 residues. The CDR3 sequence is CASSLWATGSYGYTF.

The V call is TRBV12-5, the J call TRBJ1-2; lacking DNA, the TRBD1 call made by TCRdb goes unchecked. Germline V lookup: CDR1 LGHNT, CDR2 FRNRAP. The CDR3 runs to 15 residues. This CDR3 reads CAPHPDRESNYGYTF.

The CDR3 loop is CASSTISAYEQYF. The chain couples TRBV28 to TRBJ2-7. The CDR3 consists of 13 residues. From germline, CDR1 is MDHEN and CDR2 SYDVKM.

The rearrangement links TRBV20-1 to TRBJ2-7. Germline V CDR1 and CDR2: DFQATT, SNEGSKA (reference sequence). This CDR3 spans 11 amino acids. This chain's CDR3 is CSASWSYEQYF.

The chain links TRBV6-2 or TRBV6-3 to TRBJ1-1; TCRdb lists TRBD1, though no DNA is available to test this call. The CDR3 length is 14 residues. In germline, CDR1 is MNHEY, CDR2 SVGEGT. CDR3 sequence: CASNRQATNTEAFF.

This chain uses TRBV6-5 with TRBJ2-4; the D call from TCRdb, TRBD1, cannot be confirmed without DNA. The CDR3 has 15 residues. CDR1 and CDR2 (germline): MNHEY, SVGAGI. The chain's CDR3 is CASSSLQGGKNIQYF.

The gene calls are TRBV19 and TRBJ2-1. CDR1 and CDR2 (germline): LNHDA, SQIVND (reference sequence). The CDR3 is 13 amino acids. CDR3 region: CASSIGHSNEQFF.

V usage is TRBV2 and J usage is TRBJ1-6; the D call of TRBD1 rests on TCRdb alone, since no DNA is present to check it. The length of the CDR3 is 15 residues. CDR1 is SNHLY and CDR2 is FYNNEI in the germline V gene. CDR3 in amino acids: CASSGQGLLNSPLHF.

This rearrangement joins TRBV5-1 to TRBJ2-1. The CDR3 covers 14 residues. CDR1 is SGHRS and CDR2 is YFSETQ in the germline V gene. CDR3: CASSFDWLYNEQFF.

J is TRBJ2-4 and V is TRBV5-1; as DNA is missing, the TRBD1 call by TCRdb cannot be tested. The V gene's germline CDR1 is SGHRS and CDR2 YFSETQ. The CDR3 runs to 14 residues. This chain's CDR3 is CASSAPGAKNIQYF.

The J gene is TRBJ2-1, the V gene TRBV5-1. Germline loops: CDR1 SGHRS, CDR2 YFSETQ. The CDR3 loop spans 13 amino acids. The CDR3 spells CASSLAVRNEQFF. Based on the CDR3 plus reference TRBV5-1 and TRBJ2-1, the full variable domain is KAGVTQTPRYLIKTRGQQVTLSCSPISGHRSVSWYQQTPGQGLQFLFEYFSETQRNKGNFPGRFSGRQFSNSRSEMNVSTLELGDSALYLCASSLAVRNEQFFGPGTRLTVL.

The chain couples TRBV12-3 or TRBV12-4 to TRBJ2-7; the D call from TCRdb, TRBD2, cannot be confirmed without DNA. CDR3 length: 16 residues. This chain's CDR3 is CASSLAYQAGAYEQYF.